Below, 29 T cell receptor beta chains from the same sample are listed, as sequenced in a study of beta chain features in type 1 diabetes. These TCRs are of unknown antigen specificity. The authors reverse transcribed all of the isolated RNA, so sequencing captured expressed TCRB transcripts. Measured with immunoSEQ multiplex PCR; TCRdb has only the in-frame clones, and not every one. The sample records 350,000 to 450,000 clones, around 13% being singletons. Study-level findings and limits: Shortening that was moderate but significant affected the TCRB CDR3s of Type 1 diabetes patients in all four CD4+ subsets.

Sequenced input: naive CD4+ T cells from blood. These TCRs come from a woman aged 18-29 years with type 1 diabetes.

This chain links TRBV11-2 with TRBJ2-1, with 7 bases fitting TRBD2. This CDR3 is 16 amino acids long. V dropped 4 bases and J dropped 3; count of bases not matched to a gene: 9. CDR1 is SGHAT, CDR2 FQNNGV, per germline. CDR3 region: CASSSLSGGFYNEQFF. The CDR3 DNA follows: TGTGCCAGCAGCTCCCTCTCCGGGGGGTTCTACAATGAGCAGTTCTTC. Looking up the rest from reference TRBV11-2 and TRBJ2-1 gives the full variable domain: EAGVAQSPRYKIIEKRQSVAFWCNPISGHATLYWYQQILGQGPKLLIQFQNNGVVDDSQLPKDRFSAERLKGVDSTLKIQPAKLEDSAVYLCASSSLSGGFYNEQFFGPGTRLTVL.

About this clone: The junction differs from germline at one of its ends, possibly a read error. The chain employs TRBV28 and TRBJ2-7; 8 bases are a match to TRBD2. CDR3 length equals 14 residues. Germline lookup yields CDR1 MDHEN and CDR2 SYDVKM. The DNA of the CDR3 is TGTGCCAGCAGATCCGGGACTAGTTCCTCCGAGCAGTACTTC. Translated, it gives CASRSGTSSSEQYF. Full variable domain (remainder filled in from reference TRBV28 and TRBJ2-7): DVKVTQSSRYLVKRTGEKVFLECVQDMDHENMFWYRQDPGLGLRLIYFSYDVKMKEKGDIPEGYSVSREKKERFSLILESASTNQTSMYLCASRSGTSSSEQYFGPGTRLTVT.

The chain is built from TRBV5-1 and TRBJ2-3; D not certain. V was trimmed by 2 bases and J by 0 bases, leaving 10 bases between them. The germline gives CDR1 SGHRS, CDR2 YFSETQ. The CDR3 runs 15 residues. CDR3 in amino acids: CASSLGALSTDTQYF. The CDR3 coding sequence is TGCGCCAGCAGCTTAGGAGCGCTTAGCACAGATACGCAGTATTTT.

This clone was seen only a few times. The V gene is TRBV4-3, the J gene TRBJ2-1; D remains ambiguous. The germline V gene encodes CDR1 LGHNA and CDR2 YSLEER. This CDR3 region has 15 residues. The V gene lost 2 bases and the J gene lost 0 bases, with 8 bases spanning the gap. This chain's CDR3 is CASSQYGSSYNEQFF. The CDR3 region has the DNA TGCGCCAGCAGCCAATACGGTAGCTCCTACAATGAGCAGTTCTTC.

The rearrangement uses TRBV19 and TRBJ2-7, with 11 bases identical to TRBD2. There are 16 residues in the CDR3. Germline V CDR1 and CDR2: LNHDA, SQIVND (reference sequence). V was clipped by 3 bases and J by 6 bases; unmatched bases: 10. CDR3 nucleotides: TGTGCCAGTAGTATGAGTGGAACTAGCGGGAGCACCGAGCAGTACTTC. Its protein is CASSMSGTSGSTEQYF. The full variable domain, rest sourced from reference TRBV19 and TRBJ2-7, is DGGITQSPKYLFRKEGQNVTLSCEQNLNHDAMYWYRQDPGQGLRLIYYSQIVNDFQKGDIAEGYSVSREKKESFPLTVTSAQKNPTAFYLCASSMSGTSGSTEQYFGPGTRLTVT.

The chain links TRBV7-9 to TRBJ1-2; D possibly corresponds to TRBD1 (6 bases). Trimming cost V 5 bases and J 8 bases, with 15 bases left between them. CDR3 length: 13 amino acids. Germline V lookup: CDR1 SEHNR, CDR2 FQNEAQ (reference sequence). The CDR3 nucleotides are TGTGCCAGCAGCCCCCAGGGGCTCCCCGGCTACACCTTC. Its translation: CASSPQGLPGYTF.

This clone appeared a few times. The rearrangement links TRBV21-1 to TRBJ2-7; the D segment call TRBD2 is taken from the table without a DNA check. TRBV21-1 has pseudogene status. The CDR3 totals 17 residues. The CDR3 sequence: CASSYKAGDYLLCEQYF. Here the CDR3 DNA reads TGTGCCAGCAGCTACAAAGCGGGGGATTATCTCCTATGCGAGCAGTACTTC.

A few counts support this clone. This rearrangement joins TRBV5-4 to TRBJ2-3, with D uncertain. The germline V and J ends were trimmed by 0 bases and 4 bases, with 6 bases remaining between them. The CDR3 runs 13 residues. The V gene's germline CDR1 is SGHNT and CDR2 YYREEE (reference sequence). The CDR3 is CASSLGLADTQYF. The CDR3 DNA is TGTGCCAGCAGCTTGGGGCTTGCAGATACGCAGTATTTT.

This clone has a handful of counts. The V gene is TRBV5-1, the J gene TRBJ2-3; 10 bases line up with TRBD1. Germline V gives CDR1 SGHRS, CDR2 YFSETQ. This CDR3 is 14 amino acids long. J lost 5 bases, V lost 9 bases, and 9 bases had no gene match. This chain's CDR3 is CATAGTGVIDTQYF. For the CDR3, the DNA is TGCGCCACGGCCGGGACAGGGGTAATAGATACGCAGTATTTT. Filled out from reference TRBV5-1 and TRBJ2-3, the complete variable domain reads KAGVTQTPRYLIKTRGQQVTLSCSPISGHRSVSWYQQTPGQGLQFLFEYFSETQRNKGNFPGRFSGRQFSNSRSEMNVSTLELGDSALYLCATAGTGVIDTQYFGPGTRLTVL.

The chain recombines TRBV5-1 with TRBJ2-3; TRBD2 is a possible D gene (5 bases). CDR1 is SGHRS and CDR2 is YFSETQ in the germline V gene. The length of the CDR3 is 13 residues. V was trimmed by 1 base and J by 5 bases, leaving 8 bases between them. CDR3 sequence: CASSLTGKDTQYF. The DNA for the CDR3 is TGCGCCAGCAGCTTGACGGGAAAAGATACGCAGTATTTT.

The gene calls are TRBV28 and TRBJ2-6; TRBD1 matches 8 bases. Trimming at V came to 5 bases and at J to 7 bases, leaving 10 bases not matched to a gene. The germline CDR1 and CDR2 sequences are MDHEN and SYDVKM. This CDR3 comprises 16 residues. CDR3 coding DNA: TGTGCCAGCAGTACTCAGGGGGCGCGGTTCGCCAACGTCCTGACTTTC. Its translation is CASSTQGARFANVLTF. Variable domain in full (rest from reference TRBV28 and TRBJ2-6): DVKVTQSSRYLVKRTGEKVFLECVQDMDHENMFWYRQDPGLGLRLIYFSYDVKMKEKGDIPEGYSVSREKKERFSLILESASTNQTSMYLCASSTQGARFANVLTFGAGSRLTVL.

This rearrangement joins TRBV28 to TRBJ1-1, with no clear D. This CDR3 comprises 14 residues. Per the germline V gene, CDR1 is MDHEN and CDR2 is SYDVKM. V gave up 8 bases and J gave up 1 base, with 14 bases separating them. Here the CDR3 reads CASAVYGGNTEAFF. In DNA form, the CDR3 reads TGTGCCAGCGCTGTTTACGGCGGGAACACTGAAGCTTTCTTT.

This clone turned up a few times. The chain links TRBV11-2 to TRBJ2-3, with a weak D call TRBD2 (5 bases). The CDR3 covers 15 residues. The germline gives CDR1 SGHAT, CDR2 FQNNGV. With 2 bases removed from V and 3 bases from J, the gap between germline ends came to 12 bases. DNA for the CDR3: TGTGCCAGCAGCTTAAGCGGCCCTTTGACAGATACGCAGTATTTT. The encoded protein is CASSLSGPLTDTQYF.

This clone appeared a few times. The chain is built from TRBV5-4 and TRBJ2-3; 9 bases match TRBD2. CDR1 is SGHNT and CDR2 is YYREEE in the germline V gene (reference sequence). The ends lost 1 base at V and 3 bases at J; junction bases unmatched: 3. The CDR3 consists of 15 residues. CDR3 loop: CASSLRAGGTDTQYF. CDR3 DNA: TGTGCCAGCAGCTTGAGGGCGGGAGGGACAGATACGCAGTATTTT.

The table lists this clone with a few counts. This chain links TRBV29-1 with TRBJ1-3; D not resolved. This CDR3 spans 12 amino acids. Germline loops: CDR1 SQVTM, CDR2 ANQGSEA. V was shortened by 5 bases and J by 4 bases, with 9 bases between the two germline ends. The CDR3 sequence is CSVSSGGNTIYF. The DNA of the CDR3 is TGCAGCGTTTCCAGCGGAGGAAACACCATATATTTT.

This clone was seen more than once but under ten times. The chain joins TRBV7-2 to TRBJ2-2; 9 bases align to TRBD2. The V gene's germline CDR1 is SGHTA and CDR2 FQGNSA. Trimming cost V 5 bases and J 5 bases; bases outside gene matches: 9. CDR3 length: 16 residues. The CDR3 region is CASSPGIAGVTGELFF. CDR3 coding DNA: TGTGCCAGCAGCCCCGGGATAGCGGGAGTTACCGGGGAGCTGTTTTTT.

There are a few counts of this clone. The genes are TRBV5-4 and TRBJ2-1; D is unclear. Trimming took off 3 bases at V and 6 bases at J, with 10 bases between the two ends. The CDR3 is 13 amino acids. Germline V gives CDR1 SGHNT, CDR2 YYREEE (reference sequence). The CDR3 region has the DNA TGTGCCAGCAGCTCACCCTTTAGCAATGAGCAGTTCTTC. This encodes CASSSPFSNEQFF.

This clone was picked up a small number of times. The V gene is TRBV27, the J gene TRBJ2-7, with D uncertain. Deletions cut 7 bases from V and 5 bases from J, with 6 bases between. This CDR3 has 10 residues. The germline CDR1 and CDR2 sequences are MNHEY and SMNVEV (reference sequence). The chain's CDR3 is CASMAHEQYF. The CDR3 DNA follows: TGTGCCAGCATGGCCCACGAGCAGTACTTC.

CDR3 in DNA: TGTGCCTGGAGTAGAGATTCCTGGGGGACTACGTACTTC. This codes for CAWSRDSWGTTYF. The chain links TRBV30 to TRBJ2-7, with 7 bases fitting TRBD2. Germline V gene lookup returns CDR1 GTSNPN and CDR2 SVGIG (reference sequence). The CDR3 is made up of 13 amino acids. V shed 2 bases, J shed 12 bases, and the junction held 13 bases outside the gene matches.

This chain uses TRBV30 with TRBJ2-5, with TRBD2 matching 12 bases. V shed 2 bases and J 2 bases; nucleotides not matched to a gene: 3. Germline V lookup: CDR1 GTSNPN, CDR2 SVGIG (reference sequence). CDR3 length equals 15 residues. CDR3 sequence (DNA): TGTGCCTGGAGTCTAGGACTAGCGGGACAAGAGACCCAGTACTTC. Protein product: CAWSLGLAGQETQYF.

This clone was found a few times. J is TRBJ2-1 and V is TRBV9; 8 bases line up with TRBD2. With V trimmed by 0 bases and J by 7 bases, 21 bases remained unmatched. CDR1 is SGDLS and CDR2 is YYNGEE in the germline V gene. The CDR3 sequence is 20 residues long. CDR3 loop: CASSVEAGGLRALSLNEQFF. The CDR3 DNA follows: TGTGCCAGCAGCGTAGAGGCGGGGGGCCTTCGTGCCCTGTCCCTTAATGAGCAGTTCTTC. The full variable domain, rest sourced from reference TRBV9 and TRBJ2-1, is DSGVTQTPKHLITATGQRVTLRCSPRSGDLSVYWYQQSLDQGLQFLIQYYNGEERAKGNILERFSAQQFPDLHSELNLSSLELGDSALYFCASSVEAGGLRALSLNEQFFGPGTRLTVL.

This clone has just a few counts. The chain uses TRBV28 and TRBJ2-5, with 10 bases fitting TRBD2. Germline V CDR1 and CDR2: MDHEN, SYDVKM. With 5 bases clipped from V and 2 bases from J, the junction kept 2 bases outside the gene matches. The CDR3 sequence is 14 residues long. This CDR3 is CASSTSGVQETQYF. Written as DNA, the CDR3 is TGTGCCAGCAGTACTAGCGGGGTACAAGAGACCCAGTACTTC.

For the CDR3, the DNA is TGCGCCAGCAGTCAATCTGTACAGGTTCCTTCACAGGGCTACACCTTC. Translating gives CASSQSVQVPSQGYTF. This chain links TRBV23-1 with TRBJ1-2; tentative D call: TRBD1 (5 bases). TRBV23-1 is an ORF for which the function is uncertain. V lost 0 bases and J lost 8, with 19 bases in between. The CDR3 runs to 16 residues.

The CDR3 sequence is CASSIWGRTNQPQHF. The DNA of the CDR3 is TGTGCCAGTAGTATTTGGGGCCGCACAAATCAGCCCCAGCATTTT. The chain links TRBV19 to TRBJ1-5; D might be TRBD1 (5 bases). The V and J ends lost 3 bases and 4 bases respectively, with 13 bases between them. The CDR3 contains 15 residues. Looked up from germline, CDR1 is LNHDA and CDR2 is SQIVND (reference sequence).

This clone was seen a few times. The chain is built from TRBV27 and TRBJ2-1; weak D call: TRBD1 (6 bases). This CDR3 has 15 amino acids. V was clipped by 5 bases and J by 0 bases, with 11 bases between them. The germline gives CDR1 MNHEY, CDR2 SMNVEV (reference sequence). For the CDR3, the DNA is TGTGCCAGCAGTGGGACATCGAGCTCCTACAATGAGCAGTTCTTC. Amino acids: CASSGTSSSYNEQFF.

This clone was detected a few times. The rearrangement uses TRBV27 and TRBJ2-4; TRBD2 is a possible D gene (6 bases). With 5 bases removed from V and 1 base from J, the gap between germline ends came to 15 bases. This CDR3 region has 16 residues. Germline-derived CDR1 and CDR2 are MNHEY and SMNVEV (reference sequence). The CDR3 nucleotides are TGTGCCAGCAGTCGGGGTTCGGGGGACGCCAAAAACATTCAGTACTTC. It specifies CASSRGSGDAKNIQYF.

This clone occurred a few times. V is TRBV7-2 and J is TRBJ2-7, with 12 nucleotides matching TRBD1. Germline CDR1 is SGHTA and CDR2 is FQGNSA. The CDR3 spans 15 residues. V shed 2 bases and J 2 bases; nucleotides not matched to a gene: 1. CDR3 nucleotides: TGTGCCAGCAGCTTACGGGACAGGGGGCCCTACGAGCAGTACTTC. Its protein is CASSLRDRGPYEQYF.

This clone is a singleton in its sample. The chain employs TRBV5-4 and TRBJ2-6, with D perhaps matching TRBD1 (5 bases). CDR3 size: 16 residues. The germline V gene encodes CDR1 SGHNT and CDR2 YYREEE (reference sequence). Trimming left V 0 bases short and J 0 bases short, with 7 bases between. The CDR3 DNA reads as TGTGCCAGCAGCTTGGAGGGGCACTCTGGGGCCAACGTCCTGACTTTC. This encodes CASSLEGHSGANVLTF.

The chain employs TRBV25-1 and TRBJ1-2, with D hard to call. V dropped 4 bases and J dropped 6 bases, with 15 bases sitting between them. Germline lookup yields CDR1 MGHDK and CDR2 SYGVNS. The CDR3 has 14 amino acids. CDR3 region: CASSVEGYLNGYTF. CDR3 DNA sequence: TGTGCCAGCAGTGTCGAGGGCTACCTAAATGGCTACACCTTC.